This T cell receptor (beta chain) was sequenced in a study of naive and memory T cell subsets. An equimolar mix of two oligonucleotides served as the beta constant-region primer for TRBC1 and TRBC2. Nested alpha and beta constant-region primers with the SP2 primer drove four PCR rounds on ligated cDNA. Each CDR3 protein is one row after TCRdb ran MiXCR on the UMI-ligation and nested PCR reads. This table holds around 130,000 distinct CDR3 sequences, 35% to 40% found once. V was trimmed by 0 bases and J by 2 bases, leaving 8 bases between them. The CDR3 has 15 residues. Germline loops: CDR1 MGHRA, CDR2 YSYEKL. This clonotype was detected ten times or more.

The chain recombines TRBV4-1 with TRBJ2-1; D is possibly TRBD1 or TRBD2 (5 bases each). Specimen: central memory CD4+ T cells from blood. This sequence was found in a human donor in good health. The DNA of the CDR3 is TGCGCCAGCAGCCAAGATGGGGGTACCTACAATGAGCAGTTCTTC. Protein: CASSQDGGTYNEQFF.